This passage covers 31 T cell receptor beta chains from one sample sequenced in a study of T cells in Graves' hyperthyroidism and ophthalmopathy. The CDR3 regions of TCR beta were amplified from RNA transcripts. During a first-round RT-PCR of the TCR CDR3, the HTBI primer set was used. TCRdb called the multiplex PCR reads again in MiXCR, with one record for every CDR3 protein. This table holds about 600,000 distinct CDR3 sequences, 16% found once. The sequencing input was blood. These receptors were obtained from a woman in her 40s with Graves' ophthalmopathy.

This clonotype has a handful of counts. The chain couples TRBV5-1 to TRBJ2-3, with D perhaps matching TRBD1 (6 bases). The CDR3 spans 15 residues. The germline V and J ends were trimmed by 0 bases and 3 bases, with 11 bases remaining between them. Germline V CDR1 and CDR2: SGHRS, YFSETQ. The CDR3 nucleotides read TGCGCCAGCAGCTTGGCCCGGACAGATACAGATACGCAGTATTTT. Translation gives CASSLARTDTDTQYF. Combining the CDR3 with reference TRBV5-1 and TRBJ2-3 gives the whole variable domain KAGVTQTPRYLIKTRGQQVTLSCSPISGHRSVSWYQQTPGQGLQFLFEYFSETQRNKGNFPGRFSGRQFSNSRSEMNVSTLELGDSALYLCASSLARTDTDTQYFGPGTRLTVL.

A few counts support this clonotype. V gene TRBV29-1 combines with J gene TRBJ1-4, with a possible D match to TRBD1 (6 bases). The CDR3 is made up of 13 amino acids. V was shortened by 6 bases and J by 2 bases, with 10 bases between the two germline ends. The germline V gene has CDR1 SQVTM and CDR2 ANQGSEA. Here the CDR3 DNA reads TGCAGCGTAAGGGGGGCGACTAATGAAAAACTGTTTTTT. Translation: CSVRGATNEKLFF.

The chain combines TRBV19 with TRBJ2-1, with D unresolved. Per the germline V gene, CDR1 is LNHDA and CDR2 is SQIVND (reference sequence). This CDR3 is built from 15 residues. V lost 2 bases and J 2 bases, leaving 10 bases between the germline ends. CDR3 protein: CASSIQGGTYNEQFF. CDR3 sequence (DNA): TGTGCCAGTAGTATACAAGGCGGAACCTACAATGAGCAGTTCTTC.

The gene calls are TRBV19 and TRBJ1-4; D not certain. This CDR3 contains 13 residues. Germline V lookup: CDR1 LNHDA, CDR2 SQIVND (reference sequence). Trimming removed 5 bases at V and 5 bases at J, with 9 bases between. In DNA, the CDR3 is TGTGCCAGTAGTCCCCGACCGAATGAAAAACTGTTTTTT. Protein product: CASSPRPNEKLFF.

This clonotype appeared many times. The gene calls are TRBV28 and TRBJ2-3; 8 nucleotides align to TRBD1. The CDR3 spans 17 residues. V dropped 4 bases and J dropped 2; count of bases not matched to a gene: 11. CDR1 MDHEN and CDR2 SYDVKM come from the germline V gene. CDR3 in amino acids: CASSSGQGASFTDTQYF. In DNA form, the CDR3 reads TGTGCCAGCAGTTCGGGGCAGGGGGCGAGTTTCACAGATACGCAGTATTTT. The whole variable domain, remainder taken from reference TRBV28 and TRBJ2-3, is DVKVTQSSRYLVKRTGEKVFLECVQDMDHENMFWYRQDPGLGLRLIYFSYDVKMKEKGDIPEGYSVSREKKERFSLILESASTNQTSMYLCASSSGQGASFTDTQYFGPGTRLTVL.

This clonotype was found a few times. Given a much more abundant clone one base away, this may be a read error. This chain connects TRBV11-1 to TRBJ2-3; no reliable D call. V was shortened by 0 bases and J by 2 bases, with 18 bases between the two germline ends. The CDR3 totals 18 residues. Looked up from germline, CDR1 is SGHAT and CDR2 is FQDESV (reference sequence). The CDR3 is CASSLASVVSPFTDTQYF. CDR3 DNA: TGTGCCAGCAGCTTAGCCTCCGTGGTCAGTCCATTCACAGATACGCAGTATTTT.

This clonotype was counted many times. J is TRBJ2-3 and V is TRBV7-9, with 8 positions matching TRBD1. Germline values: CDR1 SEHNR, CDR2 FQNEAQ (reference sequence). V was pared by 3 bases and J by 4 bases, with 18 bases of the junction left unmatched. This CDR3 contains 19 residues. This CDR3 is CASSFRFVATGGSADTQYF. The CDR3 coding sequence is TGTGCCAGCAGCTTTCGGTTCGTTGCTACAGGGGGATCGGCAGATACGCAGTATTTT. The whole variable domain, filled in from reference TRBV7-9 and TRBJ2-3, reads DTGVSQNPRHKITKRGQNVTFRCDPISEHNRLYWYRQTLGQGPEFLTYFQNEAQLEKSRLLSDRFSAERPKGSFSTLEIQRTEQGDSAMYLCASSFRFVATGGSADTQYFGPGTRLTVL.

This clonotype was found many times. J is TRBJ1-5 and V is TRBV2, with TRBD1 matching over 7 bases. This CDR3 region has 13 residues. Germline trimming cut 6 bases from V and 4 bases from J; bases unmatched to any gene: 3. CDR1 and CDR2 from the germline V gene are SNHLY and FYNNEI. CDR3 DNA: TGTGCCAGCAGCCGGGGACAGAATCAGCCCCAGCATTTT. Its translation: CASSRGQNQPQHF.

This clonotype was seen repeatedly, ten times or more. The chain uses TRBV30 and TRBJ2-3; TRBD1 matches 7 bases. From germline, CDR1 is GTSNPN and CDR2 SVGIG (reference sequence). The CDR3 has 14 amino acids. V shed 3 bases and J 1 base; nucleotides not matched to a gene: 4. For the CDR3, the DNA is TGTGCCTGGAGCCGACAGGGAGGCACAGATACGCAGTATTTT. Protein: CAWSRQGGTDTQYF.

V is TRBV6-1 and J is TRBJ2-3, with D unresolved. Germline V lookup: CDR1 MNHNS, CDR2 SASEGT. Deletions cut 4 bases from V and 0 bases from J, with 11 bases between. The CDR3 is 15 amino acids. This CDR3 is CASSGFPRSTDTQYF. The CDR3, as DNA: TGTGCCAGCAGTGGCTTCCCTCGGAGCACAGATACGCAGTATTTT.

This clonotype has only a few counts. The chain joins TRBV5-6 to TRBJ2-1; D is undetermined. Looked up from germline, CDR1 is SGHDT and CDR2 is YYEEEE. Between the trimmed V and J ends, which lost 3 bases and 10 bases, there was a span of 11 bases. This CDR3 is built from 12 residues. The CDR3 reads CASSSYPGEQFF. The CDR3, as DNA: TGTGCCAGCAGCTCCTACCCTGGGGAGCAGTTCTTC.

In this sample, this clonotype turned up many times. The CDR3, as DNA: TGTGCCAGCAGCTTGGTGGGACAGGGGGCTATCGAGACCCAGTACTTC. This translates into CASSLVGQGAIETQYF. This rearrangement joins TRBV11-2 to TRBJ2-5, with 12 positions matching TRBD1. The CDR3 consists of 16 residues. J lost 5 bases, V lost 3 bases, and 7 bases had no gene match. Germline V CDR1 and CDR2: SGHAT, FQNNGV. The full variable domain, in which reference TRBV11-2 and TRBJ2-5 provide the parts outside the CDR3, is EAGVAQSPRYKIIEKRQSVAFWCNPISGHATLYWYQQILGQGPKLLIQFQNNGVVDDSQLPKDRFSAERLKGVDSTLKIQPAKLEDSAVYLCASSLVGQGAIETQYFGPGTRLLVL.

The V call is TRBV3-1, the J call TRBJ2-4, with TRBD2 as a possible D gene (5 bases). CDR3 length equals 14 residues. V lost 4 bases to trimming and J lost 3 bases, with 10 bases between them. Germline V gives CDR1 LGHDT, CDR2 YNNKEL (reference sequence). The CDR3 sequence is CASSPFGVKNIQYF. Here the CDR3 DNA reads TGTGCCAGCAGCCCCTTCGGGGTCAAAAACATTCAGTACTTC.

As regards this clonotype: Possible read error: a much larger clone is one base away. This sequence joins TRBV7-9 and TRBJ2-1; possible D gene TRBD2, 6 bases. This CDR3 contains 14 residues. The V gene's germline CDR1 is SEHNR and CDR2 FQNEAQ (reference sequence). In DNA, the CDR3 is TGTGCCAGCGGCTTAGTTGGGACTTACAATGAGCAGTTCTTC. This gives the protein CASGLVGTYNEQFF.

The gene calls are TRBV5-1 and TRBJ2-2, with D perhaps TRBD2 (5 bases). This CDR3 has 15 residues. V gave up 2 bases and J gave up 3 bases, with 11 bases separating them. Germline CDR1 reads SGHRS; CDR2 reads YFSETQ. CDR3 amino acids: CASSFVGVDTGELFF. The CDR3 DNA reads TGCGCCAGCAGCTTTGTGGGAGTGGACACCGGGGAGCTGTTTTTT.

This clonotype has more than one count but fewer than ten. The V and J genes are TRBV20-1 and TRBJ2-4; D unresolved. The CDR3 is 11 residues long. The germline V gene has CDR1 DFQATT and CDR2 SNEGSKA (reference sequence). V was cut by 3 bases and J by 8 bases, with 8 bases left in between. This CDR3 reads CSASIRDIQYF. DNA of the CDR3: TGCAGTGCTAGTATAAGGGACATTCAGTACTTC.

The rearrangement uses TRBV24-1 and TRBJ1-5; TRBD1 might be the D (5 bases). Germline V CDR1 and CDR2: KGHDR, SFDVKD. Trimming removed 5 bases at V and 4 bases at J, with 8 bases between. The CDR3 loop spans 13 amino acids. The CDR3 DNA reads TGTGCCACCAGTGCCCGGGGGAATCAGCCCCAGCATTTT. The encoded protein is CATSARGNQPQHF.

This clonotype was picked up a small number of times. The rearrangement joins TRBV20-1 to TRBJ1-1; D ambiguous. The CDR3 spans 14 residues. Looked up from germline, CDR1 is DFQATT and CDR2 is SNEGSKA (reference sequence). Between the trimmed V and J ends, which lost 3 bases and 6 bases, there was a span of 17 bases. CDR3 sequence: CSASGREGRAEAFF. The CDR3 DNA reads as TGCAGTGCTAGCGGGCGGGAGGGTAGGGCTGAAGCTTTCTTT.

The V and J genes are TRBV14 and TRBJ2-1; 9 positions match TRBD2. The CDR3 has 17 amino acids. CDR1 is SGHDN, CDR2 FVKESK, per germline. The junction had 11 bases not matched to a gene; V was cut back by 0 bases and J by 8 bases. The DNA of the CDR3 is TGTGCCAGCAGCCAAGACACCCACTTAGCGGGAGCCGATGAGCAGTTCTTC. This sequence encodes CASSQDTHLAGADEQFF.

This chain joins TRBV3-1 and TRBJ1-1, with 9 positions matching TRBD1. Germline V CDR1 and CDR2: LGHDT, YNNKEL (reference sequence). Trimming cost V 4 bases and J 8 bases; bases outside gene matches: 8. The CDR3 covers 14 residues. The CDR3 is CASSPFAGTGEAFF. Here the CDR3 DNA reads TGTGCCAGCAGCCCGTTTGCCGGGACAGGGGAAGCTTTCTTT.

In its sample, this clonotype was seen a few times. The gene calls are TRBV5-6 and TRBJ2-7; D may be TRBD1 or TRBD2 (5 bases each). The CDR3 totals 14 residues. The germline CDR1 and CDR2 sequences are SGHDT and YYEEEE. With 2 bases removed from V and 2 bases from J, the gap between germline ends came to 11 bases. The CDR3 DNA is TGTGCCAGCAGCTTCCGGGGCAGGACCTACGAGCAGTACTTC. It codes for CASSFRGRTYEQYF.

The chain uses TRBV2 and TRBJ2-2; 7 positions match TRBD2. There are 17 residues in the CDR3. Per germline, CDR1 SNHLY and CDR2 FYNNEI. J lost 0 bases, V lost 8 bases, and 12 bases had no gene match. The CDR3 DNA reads TGTGCCAGCCGGGTTCTAGCGGTCCCCTCGAACACCGGGGAGCTGTTTTTT. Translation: CASRVLAVPSNTGELFF.

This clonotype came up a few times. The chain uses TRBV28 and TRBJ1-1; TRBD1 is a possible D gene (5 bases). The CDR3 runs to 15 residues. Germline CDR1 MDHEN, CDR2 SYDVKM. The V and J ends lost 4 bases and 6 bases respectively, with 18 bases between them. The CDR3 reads CASSSRPRGGAEAFF. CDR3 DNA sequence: TGTGCCAGCAGTTCCCGGCCAAGGGGAGGGGCTGAAGCTTTCTTT.

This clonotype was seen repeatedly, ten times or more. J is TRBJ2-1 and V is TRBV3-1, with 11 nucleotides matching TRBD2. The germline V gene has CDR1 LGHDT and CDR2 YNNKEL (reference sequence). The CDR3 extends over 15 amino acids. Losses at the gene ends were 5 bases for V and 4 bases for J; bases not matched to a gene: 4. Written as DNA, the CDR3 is TGTGCCAGCAGCAGGACTAGCGGGCGTTACAATGAGCAGTTCTTC. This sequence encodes CASSRTSGRYNEQFF.

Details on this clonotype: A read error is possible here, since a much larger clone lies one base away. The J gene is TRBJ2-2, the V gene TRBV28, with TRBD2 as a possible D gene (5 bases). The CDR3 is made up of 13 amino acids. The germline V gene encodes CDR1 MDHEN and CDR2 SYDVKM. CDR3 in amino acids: CASSLLATGELLF. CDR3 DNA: TGTGCCAGCAGTTTACTCGCCACCGGGGAGCTGCTTTTT.

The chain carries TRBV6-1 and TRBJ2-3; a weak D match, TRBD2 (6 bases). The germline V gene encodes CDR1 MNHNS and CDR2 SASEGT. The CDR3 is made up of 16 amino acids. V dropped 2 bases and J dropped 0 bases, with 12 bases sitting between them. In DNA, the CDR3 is TGTGCCAGCAGTGAACAGGGACTTTCTAGCACAGATACGCAGTATTTT. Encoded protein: CASSEQGLSSTDTQYF.

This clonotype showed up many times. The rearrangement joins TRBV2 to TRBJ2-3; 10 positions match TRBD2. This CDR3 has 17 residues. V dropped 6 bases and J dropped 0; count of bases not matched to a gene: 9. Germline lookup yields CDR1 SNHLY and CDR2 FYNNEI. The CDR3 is CASRKREGLKSTDTQYF. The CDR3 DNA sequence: TGTGCCAGCAGGAAGCGGGAGGGCCTGAAGAGCACAGATACGCAGTATTTT. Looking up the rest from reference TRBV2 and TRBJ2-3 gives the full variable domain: EPEVTQTPSHQVTQMGQEVILRCVPISNHLYFYWYRQILGQKVEFLVSFYNNEISEKSEIFDDQFSVERPDGSNFTLKIRSTKLEDSAMYFCASRKREGLKSTDTQYFGPGTRLTVL.

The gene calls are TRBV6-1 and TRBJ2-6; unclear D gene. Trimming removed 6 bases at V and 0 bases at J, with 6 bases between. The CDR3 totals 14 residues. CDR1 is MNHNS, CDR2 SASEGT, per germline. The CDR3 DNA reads TGTGCCAGCAGACAACCCTCTGGGGCCAACGTCCTGACTTTC. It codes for CASRQPSGANVLTF.

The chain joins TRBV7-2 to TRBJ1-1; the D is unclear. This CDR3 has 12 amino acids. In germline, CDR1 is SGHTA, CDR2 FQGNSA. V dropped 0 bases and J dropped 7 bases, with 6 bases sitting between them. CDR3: CASSLAIGEAFF. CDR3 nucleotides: TGTGCCAGCAGCTTAGCCATTGGTGAAGCTTTCTTT.

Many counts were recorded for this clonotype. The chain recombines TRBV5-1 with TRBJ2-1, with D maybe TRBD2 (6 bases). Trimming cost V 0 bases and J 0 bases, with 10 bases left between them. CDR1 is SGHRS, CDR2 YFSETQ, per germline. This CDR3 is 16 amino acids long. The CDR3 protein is CASSLVGSSSYNEQFF. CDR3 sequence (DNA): TGCGCCAGCAGCTTGGTCGGGAGTAGCTCCTACAATGAGCAGTTCTTC. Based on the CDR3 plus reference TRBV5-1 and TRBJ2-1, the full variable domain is KAGVTQTPRYLIKTRGQQVTLSCSPISGHRSVSWYQQTPGQGLQFLFEYFSETQRNKGNFPGRFSGRQFSNSRSEMNVSTLELGDSALYLCASSLVGSSSYNEQFFGPGTRLTVL.

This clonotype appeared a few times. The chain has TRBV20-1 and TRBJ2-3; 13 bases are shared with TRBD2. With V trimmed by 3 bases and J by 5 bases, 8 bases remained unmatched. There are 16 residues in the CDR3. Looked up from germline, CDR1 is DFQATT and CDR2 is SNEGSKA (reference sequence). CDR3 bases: TGCAGTGCTAGTTCGGGACTAGCGGGGTGGCAAGATACGCAGTATTTT. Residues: CSASSGLAGWQDTQYF.